The 2 T cell receptor beta chains below all came from one sample that was sequenced in a study of early T cells in non-severe SARS-CoV-2 infection. MiXCR was run by TCRdb on the 5' RACE reads, yielding one entry per CDR3 protein. The sample has tens of thousands of distinct CDR3 sequences, around 12% seen once. The sequenced sample was whole blood, obtained at baseline. The origin of the receptors is an adult who was a healthcare worker with PCR-confirmed SARS-CoV-2 infection or an uninfected control (not recorded which).

This clonotype was counted only a few times. The chain has TRBV5-1 and TRBJ2-6, with D perhaps matching TRBD1 (7 bases). V dropped 1 base and J dropped 2 bases, with 16 bases sitting between them. Germline CDR1 and CDR2: SGHRS and YFSETQ. This CDR3 spans 18 amino acids. The CDR3 DNA reads TGCGCCAGCAGCTTGAGGGCGGGACAGAGCACTGGGGCCAACGTCCTGACTTTC. It translates to CASSLRAGQSTGANVLTF.

This clonotype has only a few counts. The V gene is TRBV6-1, the J gene TRBJ2-7; TRBD2 is a possible D gene (7 bases). Germline values: CDR1 MNHNS, CDR2 SASEGT. The V end lost 8 bases, the J end lost 3 bases, and 14 bases lay between the germline ends. The CDR3 loop spans 13 amino acids. CDR3 sequence reads: CASSRGPFYEQYF. The CDR3 region has the DNA TGTGCCAGCTCGCGGGGGCCTTTCTACGAGCAGTACTTC.